Below, 15 T cell receptor beta chains from the same sample are listed, as sequenced in a study of blood T cells in healthy people across ages. PCR was performed a second time for about 6 to 12 cycles using a sample-barcoded 5' primer and a J-beta primer mix. TCRdb reprocessed the 5' RACE reads via MiXCR and lists one record per CDR3 protein. In the table there are roughly 900,000 distinct CDR3 sequences, 40% to 60% of which are singletons. Sequenced input: blood. The receptors shown here come from a man aged 25-40 years in good health.

The gene calls are TRBV7-9 and TRBJ1-1; D remains unclear. The CDR3 runs to 14 residues. CDR1 SEHNR and CDR2 FQNEAQ come from the germline V gene (reference sequence). With 5 bases removed from V and 0 bases from J, the gap between germline ends came to 10 bases. Here the CDR3 reads CASSLNTVNTEAFF. In DNA, the CDR3 is TGTGCCAGCAGCCTAAACACAGTGAACACTGAAGCTTTCTTT. Complete variable domain (other parts from reference TRBV7-9 and TRBJ1-1): DTGVSQNPRHKITKRGQNVTFRCDPISEHNRLYWYRQTLGQGPEFLTYFQNEAQLEKSRLLSDRFSAERPKGSFSTLEIQRTEQGDSAMYLCASSLNTVNTEAFFGQGTRLTVV.

This sequence joins TRBV11-2 and TRBJ2-5; 10 nucleotides align to TRBD1. The CDR3 totals 15 residues. The V segment lost 5 bases and the J segment 5 bases; nucleotides outside the gene matches: 8. Germline V CDR1 and CDR2: SGHAT, FQNNGV. The CDR3 spells CASSRDRGTWETQYF. In nucleotides, the CDR3 is TGTGCCAGCAGCAGGGACAGGGGCACCTGGGAGACCCAGTACTTC.

The rearrangement uses TRBV5-8 and TRBJ2-5; a possible D gene is TRBD1 (6 bases). Trimming cost V 3 bases and J 3 bases, with 18 bases left between them. CDR3 length: 16 amino acids. CDR1 and CDR2 from the germline V gene are SGHTS and YDEGEE. This CDR3 reads CASSSGTRTEKETQYF. The CDR3 DNA follows: TGTGCCAGCAGCTCTGGGACCAGGACAGAGAAAGAGACCCAGTACTTC. Looking up the rest from reference TRBV5-8 and TRBJ2-5 gives the full variable domain: EAGVTQSPTHLIKTRGQQATLRCSPISGHTSVYWYQQALGLGLQFLLWYDEGEERNRGNFPPRFSGRQFPNYSSELNVNALELEDSALYLCASSSGTRTEKETQYFGPGTRLLVL.

There are a few counts of this clonotype. The DNA for the CDR3 is TGTGCCAGCAGCCTCCAACGGGCGGGGGGCTACAATGAGCAGTTCTTC. Translated, it gives CASSLQRAGGYNEQFF. The chain employs TRBV7-8 and TRBJ2-1; 8 bases match TRBD2. Germline CDR1 SGHVS, CDR2 FQNEAQ. This CDR3 spans 16 amino acids. The V segment lost 5 bases and the J segment 3 bases; nucleotides outside the gene matches: 9.

In its sample, this clonotype was seen once. The chain uses TRBV18 and TRBJ2-2, with TRBD2 matching over 7 bases. Germline values: CDR1 KGHSH, CDR2 LQKENI. The CDR3 length is 14 residues. Trimming took 6 bases from V and 0 from J; bases not matched to a gene: 1. The CDR3 here is CASSAGANTGELFF. The CDR3 bases are TGTGCCAGCTCCGCGGGGGCGAACACCGGGGAGCTGTTTTTT.

This clonotype appeared a few times. This chain uses TRBV3-1 with TRBJ2-5; D is unresolved. The V and J ends lost 0 bases and 5 bases respectively, with 13 bases between them. CDR3 length: 15 amino acids. Germline lookup yields CDR1 LGHDT and CDR2 YNNKEL (reference sequence). This CDR3 is CASSQEASRTETQYF. CDR3 coding DNA: TGTGCCAGCAGCCAAGAGGCGTCTAGAACCGAGACCCAGTACTTC.

The rearrangement links TRBV25-1 to TRBJ2-7, with 8 bases fitting TRBD2. The CDR3 is made up of 16 amino acids. Germline values: CDR1 MGHDK, CDR2 SYGVNS. With V trimmed by 6 bases and J by 7 bases, 17 bases remained unmatched. The CDR3: CASSFRGGPTSGEQYF. The CDR3 nucleotides read TGTGCCAGCAGCTTCCGGGGGGGGCCGACAAGCGGTGAGCAGTACTTC.

V is TRBV27 and J is TRBJ2-3; D ambiguous. Germline V gives CDR1 MNHEY, CDR2 SMNVEV (reference sequence). Trimming stripped 4 bases from V and 4 bases from J, with 6 bases between. This CDR3 has 12 residues. The CDR3 coding sequence is TGTGCCAGCAGTTCCGAGGCAGATACGCAGTATTTT. It yields the protein CASSSEADTQYF.

The chain couples TRBV4-1 to TRBJ1-5; D is ambiguous. There are 14 residues in the CDR3. The V end lost 0 bases, the J end lost 4 bases, and 7 bases lay between the germline ends. The V gene's germline CDR1 is MGHRA and CDR2 YSYEKL. CDR3 amino acids: CASSQDPTNQPQHF. Here the CDR3 DNA reads TGCGCCAGCAGCCAAGATCCCACGAATCAGCCCCAGCATTTT.

The chain employs TRBV3-1 and TRBJ2-5; possibly TRBD1 or TRBD2 for D (6 bases each). The CDR3 totals 15 residues. The germline V gene encodes CDR1 LGHDT and CDR2 YNNKEL (reference sequence). V lost 5 bases to trimming and J lost 1 base, with 14 bases between them. In nucleotides, the CDR3 is TGTGCCAGCAGCTCAGTCGGGGGCCTCCAAGAGACCCAGTACTTC. This codes for CASSSVGGLQETQYF.

The V and J genes are TRBV20-1 and TRBJ1-6; 7 bases line up with TRBD1. This CDR3 contains 13 residues. V lost 5 bases to trimming and J lost 10 bases; unmatched junction nucleotides: 8. The germline V gene has CDR1 DFQATT and CDR2 SNEGSKA (reference sequence). The DNA of the CDR3 is TGCAGTGCTGAGGGGGCGATCGCCTCACCCCTCCACTTT. Translation gives CSAEGAIASPLHF.

This chain joins TRBV28 and TRBJ1-2, with D hard to call. This CDR3 comprises 11 residues. V was shortened by 8 bases and J by 8 bases, with 12 bases between the two germline ends. Per germline, CDR1 MDHEN and CDR2 SYDVKM. CDR3 DNA: TGTGCCAGCCACTCTATGGGAGGCTACACCTTC. The encoded protein is CASHSMGGYTF.

This clonotype was recorded once. This chain links TRBV7-3 with TRBJ2-6; D not certain. The CDR3 covers 17 residues. CDR1 SGHTA and CDR2 FQGTGA come from the germline V gene. Trimming removed 2 bases from V and 2 bases from J, with 13 bases in between. The CDR3 coding sequence is TGTGCCAGCAGCTTATCCCCAGTCTATCCTGGGGCCAACGTCCTGACTTTC. This sequence encodes CASSLSPVYPGANVLTF.

The chain combines TRBV4-3 with TRBJ2-7; D is uncertain. The CDR3 covers 16 residues. The V gene lost 0 bases and the J gene lost 2 bases, with 14 bases spanning the gap. Germline CDR1 LGHNA, CDR2 YSLEER. CDR3 nucleotide sequence: TGCGCCAGCAGCCAAGAACAATACAGTGCCGCCTACGAGCAGTACTTC. Residues: CASSQEQYSAAYEQYF.

This clonotype was seen many times. This rearrangement joins TRBV4-3 to TRBJ1-2; weak D call: TRBD1 (5 bases). In germline, CDR1 is LGHNA, CDR2 YSLEER. The V and J ends lost 0 bases and 7 bases respectively, with 15 bases between them. CDR3 length: 15 residues. CDR3 DNA: TGCGCCAGCAGCCAAGATTGGAAGGGGTGGAGTGGCTACACCTTC. It codes for CASSQDWKGWSGYTF.